These 13 T cell receptor beta chains share one sample of origin, sequenced in a study of CD4 and CD8 cells across lung adenocarcinoma regions. TCRdb independently ran MiXCR on the PCR reads; one entry per CDR3 protein. The repertoire has fewer than 10,000 distinct CDR3 sequences, 46% of them found once; the top ten carry approximately 20%. Sequencing was done on a sample of CD4+ T cells from the margin of a lung tumor. The receptors were sampled from a female donor with lung adenocarcinoma. The CD4 and CD8 labels of this study may be unreliable.

A remark on this clonotype: The junction does not match germline at one end; this may be a read error. The chain recombines TRBV6-1 with TRBJ2-2, with D tentatively TRBD2 (6 bases). The J call is doubtful: the DNA matches TRBJ2-3 better. CDR1 is MNHNS, CDR2 SASEGT, per germline. This CDR3 comprises 16 residues. The CDR3 region is CAGKGGGAVSTGTQYF. The DNA of the CDR3 is TGTGCCGGCAAGGGCGGCGGGGCTGTGAGCACAGGTACGCAGTATTTT.

This clonotype was recorded at least ten times. The chain uses TRBV6-1 and TRBJ1-5; D unclear. There are 12 residues in the CDR3. The ends were cut back, 10 bases at V and 2 bases at J, with 9 bases in the middle. Germline CDR1 and CDR2: MNHNS and SASEGT. The CDR3, as DNA: TGTGCCACCCACATGGGCAATCAGCCCCAGCATTTT. Amino acid sequence: CATHMGNQPQHF.

With respect to this clonotype: The junction departs from the called germline gene at one end, perhaps through a read error. The chain employs TRBV6-1 and TRBJ2-2, with 9 positions matching TRBD2. Germline CDR1 MNHNS, CDR2 SASEGT. The CDR3 spans 16 residues. This chain's CDR3 is CASSDRGGLATGELYF. CDR3 DNA: TGTGCCAGCAGTGATCGGGGCGGACTAGCGACAGGTGAGCTGTATTTT.

This clonotype was observed many times. The J gene is TRBJ1-1, the V gene TRBV7-2; D remains unclear. Germline loops: CDR1 SGHTA, CDR2 FQGNSA. V lost 4 bases to trimming and J lost 8 bases, with 8 bases between them. CDR3 size: 11 residues. The CDR3 sequence: CASSSAMEAFF. In DNA form, the CDR3 reads TGTGCCAGCAGCTCCGCCATGGAAGCTTTCTTT.

The J gene is TRBJ1-1, the V gene TRBV27, with D unresolved. V lost 7 bases and J 3 bases, leaving 9 bases between the germline ends. The CDR3 spans 12 residues. In germline, CDR1 is MNHEY, CDR2 SMNVEV (reference sequence). As DNA, the CDR3 is TGTGCCAGCATCTCTTACGACACTGAAGCTTTCTTT. The encoded protein is CASISYDTEAFF.

The chain joins TRBV6-2 or TRBV6-3 to TRBJ2-5; no clear D gene. The better agreement between TRBJ2-7 and the DNA end casts doubt on the J call. Per the germline V gene, CDR1 is MNHEY and CDR2 is SVGEGT. This CDR3 spans 13 amino acids. The CDR3 loop reads CASSYRTQREQYF. For the CDR3, the DNA is TGTGCCAGCAGTTACAGGACGCAACGCGAGCAGTACTTC.

The V gene is TRBV30, the J gene TRBJ2-1; 7 nucleotides agree with TRBD2. Trimming removed 5 bases from V and 3 bases from J; junction bases left unmatched: 16. This CDR3 has 17 amino acids. CDR1 and CDR2 (germline): GTSNPN, SVGIG (reference sequence). CDR3 residues: CAWSLGGSTRVYNEQFF. The CDR3 nucleotides are TGTGCCTGGTCTTTAGGCGGGAGTACTAGGGTCTACAATGAGCAGTTCTTC.

The sample holds many counts of this clonotype. This chain joins TRBV6-1 and TRBJ1-2; D is perhaps TRBD1 (5 bases). This CDR3 is 12 amino acids long. Germline V gene lookup returns CDR1 MNHNS and CDR2 SASEGT. Between the trimmed V and J ends, which lost 4 bases and 8 bases, there was a span of 11 bases. The CDR3 protein is CASSVTGLGYTF. In nucleotides, the CDR3 is TGTGCCAGCAGTGTCACGGGGCTAGGCTACACCTTC.

This rearrangement joins TRBV6-1 to TRBJ1-6; tentative D call: TRBD1 (5 bases). This CDR3 is 15 amino acids long. Germline CDR1 MNHNS, CDR2 SASEGT. V was trimmed by 8 bases and J by 2 bases, leaving 13 bases between them. The CDR3 spells CASQRGAPYNSPLHF. CDR3 nucleotides: TGTGCCAGCCAGCGAGGGGCCCCCTATAATTCACCCCTCCACTTT.

In this sample, this clonotype is medium-sized (0.01 to 0.1%). This rearrangement joins TRBV27 to TRBJ2-1, with D hard to call. Germline V gene sequence: CDR1 MNHEY, CDR2 SMNVEV (reference sequence). The CDR3 has 16 amino acids. V was cut by 7 bases and J by 6 bases, with 22 bases left in between. The CDR3 nucleotides read TGTGCCAGCACCCCCAGCGTCGGATCCTTGGTCAATGAGCAGTTCTTC. Protein product: CASTPSVGSLVNEQFF.

By proportion, this clonotype is medium-sized. The rearrangement uses TRBV6-1 and TRBJ2-7; 8 bases are shared with TRBD1. The germline V gene has CDR1 MNHNS and CDR2 SASEGT. The CDR3 contains 11 residues. V was pared by 10 bases and J by 3 bases, with 2 bases of the junction left unmatched. The CDR3 sequence is CATGQGYEQYF. The CDR3 DNA sequence: TGTGCCACCGGACAGGGCTACGAGCAGTACTTC.

This sequence joins TRBV11-3 and TRBJ2-3; 9 bases line up with TRBD2. Germline trimming cut 1 base from V and 3 bases from J; bases unmatched to any gene: 11. This CDR3 spans 18 amino acids. Per germline, CDR1 SGHNT and CDR2 YENEEA. CDR3 nucleotide sequence: TGTGCCAGCAGCTTAGGGAAGATAGCGGGAGAGAGAACAGATACGCAGTATTTT. Residues: CASSLGKIAGERTDTQYF.

V usage is TRBV27 and J usage is TRBJ2-1; 7 bases match TRBD2. The better agreement between TRBJ2-7 and the DNA end casts doubt on the J call. Per germline, CDR1 MNHEY and CDR2 SMNVEV (reference sequence). The CDR3 extends over 13 amino acids. The CDR3 DNA is TGTGCCAGCACTCAGCGGGGAGGCTACGAGCAGTACTTC. As protein: CASTQRGGYEQYF.